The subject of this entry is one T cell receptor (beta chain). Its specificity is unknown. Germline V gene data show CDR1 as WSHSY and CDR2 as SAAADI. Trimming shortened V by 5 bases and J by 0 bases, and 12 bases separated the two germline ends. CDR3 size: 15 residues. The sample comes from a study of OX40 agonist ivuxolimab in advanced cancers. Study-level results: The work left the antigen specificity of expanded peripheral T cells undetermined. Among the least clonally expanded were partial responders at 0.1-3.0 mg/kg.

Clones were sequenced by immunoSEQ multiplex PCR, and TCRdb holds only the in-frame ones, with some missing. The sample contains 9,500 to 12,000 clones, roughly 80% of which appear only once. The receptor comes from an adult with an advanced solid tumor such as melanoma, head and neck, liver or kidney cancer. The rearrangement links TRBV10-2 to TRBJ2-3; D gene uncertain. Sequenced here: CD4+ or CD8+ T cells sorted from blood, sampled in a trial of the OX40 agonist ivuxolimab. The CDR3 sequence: CASSSPEASTDTQYF. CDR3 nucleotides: TGCGCCAGCAGTTCCCCGGAAGCTAGCACAGATACGCAGTATTTT.